This TCR beta chain was recorded in a study of blood T cell repertoires in COVID-19. Germline trimming cut 4 bases from V and 7 bases from J; bases unmatched to any gene: 7. Germline CDR1 SGHRS, CDR2 YFSETQ. The CDR3 is made up of 15 amino acids. Repertoires were generated with immunoSEQ multiplex PCR, while TCRdb's copy carries only in-frame clones and drops some. Among some 20,000 clones, nearly 90% were seen once, and the ten largest hold roughly 10%. Sequenced input: peripheral blood. The TCR was taken from a man between 40 and 49 years old with active COVID-19. The gene calls are TRBV5-1 and TRBJ2-2, with TRBD1 matching over 10 bases. The CDR3 loop reads CASSLGQGRSGELFF. The CDR3 DNA reads TGCGCCAGCAGCCTGGGACAGGGGCGTAGCGGGGAGCTGTTTTTT. The full variable domain, rest sourced from reference TRBV5-1 and TRBJ2-2, is KAGVTQTPRYLIKTRGQQVTLSCSPISGHRSVSWYQQTPGQGLQFLFEYFSETQRNKGNFPGRFSGRQFSNSRSEMNVSTLELGDSALYLCASSLGQGRSGELFFGEGSRLTVL.